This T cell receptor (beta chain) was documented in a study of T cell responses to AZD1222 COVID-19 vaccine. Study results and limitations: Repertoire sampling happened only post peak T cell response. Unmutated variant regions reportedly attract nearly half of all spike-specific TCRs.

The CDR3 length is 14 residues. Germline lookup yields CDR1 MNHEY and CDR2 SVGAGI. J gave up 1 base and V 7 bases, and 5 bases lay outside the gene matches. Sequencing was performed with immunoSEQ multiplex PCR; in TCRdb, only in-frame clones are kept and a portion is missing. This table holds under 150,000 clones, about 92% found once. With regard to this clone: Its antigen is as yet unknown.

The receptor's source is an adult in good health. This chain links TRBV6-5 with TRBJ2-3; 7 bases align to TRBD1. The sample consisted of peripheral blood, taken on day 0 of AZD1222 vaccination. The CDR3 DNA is TGTGCCAGCATTCTTGGACAGGGCACAGATACGCAGTATTTT. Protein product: CASILGQGTDTQYF.